This T cell receptor (beta chain) appears in the sequencing data of a study of T cell responses to AZD1222 COVID-19 vaccine. Broader study findings: Mapped onto spike, vaccine-associated CD4 TCRs spanned it and were dominant at 160-218 and 743-854.

The CDR3 is 15 residues long. V lost 0 bases and J 2 bases, leaving 9 bases between the germline ends. Germline CDR1 SGDLS, CDR2 YYNGEE. Points on this clone: Its antigen is not identified.

The repertoire was sequenced with immunoSEQ multiplex PCR; TCRdb's copy has only in-frame clones and lacks some. The sample comprises some 130,000 clones, over 85% of which are singletons, and 6.5% to 8% rests with the top ten. The TCR sequence derives from an adult who received the AZD1222 COVID-19 vaccine. The chain carries TRBV9 and TRBJ1-3; D may be TRBD1 (6 bases). The input for sequencing was peripheral blood, taken 28 days after the second AZD1222 dose. CDR3 protein: CASSVGGAPGNTIYF. CDR3 nucleotides: TGTGCCAGCAGCGTAGGGGGGGCGCCTGGAAACACCATATATTTT.